The present entry profiles one TCR beta chain with its context. There is no known antigen for this receptor. Per-base qualities were not stored, and no clone one base away is much larger. This sample stems from a study of blood T cell repertoires in COVID-19 (dated by TCRdb to 2020 to 2022). Looking at the study overall: Collaborator samples came from the United States, Italy and Spain and covered acute and convalescent phases of COVID-19. The samples were drawn from two sources: the first 160 participants of the ongoing ImmuneRACE study, and 950 to 1,500 subjects contributed by 6 global collaborators. Where available, HLA class I and class II types were obtained from metadata supplied by the sample provider rather than from assay-based typing. The sample metadata nearly always contained a de-identified subject ID, COVID-19 status, age in years and sex. The prospective study material was composed of cDNA or gDNA derived from T cells, B-cell-depleted T cells, or PBMCs. The repertoires were released in a freely available public database intended as a resource for research on the immune response to SARS-CoV-2. The dataset comprised deeply sampled blood TCRbeta repertoires from subjects exposed to, actively infected with, or recovered from COVID-19. Here is what the overall study found, with its caveats: The amount of clinical and demographic metadata varied by source and participant and was provided uncurated.

The germline V gene gives CDR1 as SGHNT and CDR2 as YENEEA. V and J are truncated by 2 bases and 2 bases respectively, leaving an intervening sequence of 6 bases. From cysteine to phenylalanine, the CDR3 is 14 amino acids long. Of all the DNA, just the CDR3 is kept, 42 bases in frame from base 1. TCRbeta CDR3 regions were amplified from genomic DNA by means of the immunoSEQ Assay, a bias-controlled multiplex PCR. On the study's bioinformatics: The number of nucleated cells in each sample was estimated from the amplification of reference gene primers within the assay. To quantify the absolute abundance of each unique TCRbeta CDR3 rearrangement, sequence reads were collapsed and filtered. Productive Simpson clonality was computed per sample as the square root of Simpson's diversity index over productive rearrangements. TCRdb obtained this table from immuneACCESS and retained in-frame rearrangements with V and J assigned. These tables miss some clones; where compared with another copy, unresolved V genes account for less than half of the shortfall, and the remainder is unexplained. Clone size and the V and J calls come from that table; the DNA yielded D and trimming. In all, the sample holds roughly 300,000 clones, and about 83% of those were seen once. Together, the top ten hold around a tenth of the sample.

Another Seattle source contributed samples from volunteer blood donors who had recovered from COVID-19. The collaborating institutions used their own protocols to collect whole blood in K2EDTA tubes. For TCRbeta analysis, collaborator samples were shipped as frozen whole blood, as isolated PBMCs, or as DNA extracted from either sample type. The clonotype was recovered from a woman aged 45-65 years who had recovered from COVID-19. Material: peripheral blood. The chain couples TRBV11-3 to TRBJ2-2, with a weak D call of TRBD1 (5 bases match). The CDR3 region reads CASSLQGNTGELFF. The nucleotides are TGTGCCAGCAGCTTACAGGGTAACACCGGGGAGCTGTTTTTT. The full variable domain, completed from the reference TRBV11-3 and TRBJ2-2 proteins outside the CDR3, reads EAGVVQSPRYKIIEKKQPVAFWCNPISGHNTLYWYLQNLGQGPELLIRYENEEAVDDSQLPKDRFSAERLKGVDSTLKIQPAELGDSAVYLCASSLQGNTGELFFGEGSRLTVL.